The sequence of this T cell receptor beta chain was determined in a study of a mutant IDH1 vaccine in newly diagnosed glioma. This clone qualifies as medium-sized. What it recognizes is unknown. The time point here: baseline, week 1 (first vaccination visit). The treatment here: pre-vaccination baseline after standard-of-care therapy. New astrocytomas of WHO grade 3 or 4 that were IDH1-mutant and ATRX-lost were found in the donors. Whole-study findings and limits: Pseudoprogression apparently tracked independently of changes in top peripheral T cell clonotypes. It was 93.3% of patients that developed vaccine-induced immune responses.

Produced via immunoSEQ multiplex PCR; TCRdb's table is partial and in-frame only. Of approximately 92,000 clones listed, around 77% are singletons. CDR1 is LNHDA, CDR2 SQIVND, per germline (reference sequence). The CDR3 has 15 residues. Trimming removed 6 bases at V and 8 bases at J, with 17 bases between. The sample in question was PBMCs, obtained from a glioma patient treated with radiotherapy, temozolomide or both. The sequence came from a middle-aged man with glioma. V gene TRBV19 combines with J gene TRBJ1-6; TRBD1 might be the D (6 bases). The CDR3 loop reads CASSRGPRSDSPLHF. In DNA form, the CDR3 reads TGTGCCAGTAGCCGGGGGCCGCGGTCCGATTCACCCCTCCACTTT.